This TCR beta chain was recorded in a study of brain T cells in children with intractable seizures (dated by TCRdb to the early 2020s). Regarding the complete study: As a first screen for immune gene transcripts, resected brain tissue from roughly 57 pediatric epilepsy surgery cases was run on a NanoString immunology panel. Among the roughly 12 selected surgery cases, eight also had pre-surgery blood sequenced, leaving four with brain tissue only. Overall study results and their limits: The patients' HCMV serostatus was not known, and viral specificity was inferred solely from CDR3 sequence similarity. Because sequencing depth was different between pre-surgery and post-surgery blood, clones absent from the pre-surgery sample may reflect undersampling.

TCR beta chain sequences were generated from genomic DNA using the immunoSEQ assay. In the authors' own workflow: CDR3 sequences that did not begin with the conserved framework cysteine at position 104 were removed by hand. To get clonality, the normalized Shannon's Diversity Index was subtracted from one, giving values from 0 (maximal diversity) to 1 (oligoclonal). Chi-squared comparison-of-proportions tests assessed whether the same CDR3 differed in frequency between samples, such as brain versus blood. Public clonotypes were found through immuneACCESS searches, while the VDJdb browser was used to judge similarity to known antiviral clonotypes. TCRdb mirrors the immuneACCESS table, restricted to in-frame sequences. Some clones are absent from its copies; in checked studies, under half trace to an unresolved V gene, and the reason for the others is unknown. V, J and clone size are those of that table, while D and trimming were read from the DNA. The sample profile shows 80,000 or so clones; 93% of them were found once. The ten largest clones capture approximately 1.5% of the sample.

The germline V gene yields MDHEN for CDR1 and SYDVKM for CDR2. Inclusive of the bounding cysteine and phenylalanine, the CDR3 is 14 residues long. CDR3 DNA is the only sequence kept; it has 42 bases, read in frame from the first base. The V end loses 1 base and the J end loses 0 bases, and a stretch of 6 bases separates them. Interpreted using the paper, the time point label stands for: resected brain tissue, or blood drawn just prior to surgery. The surgery cases that showed the highest brain T cell transcript signatures were chosen for TCR beta chain sequencing of brain tissue, and of blood when it was available. Prior to surgery, the patients had been treated with at least one anti-epileptic drug. TCR-sequenced patients were children with drug-resistant epilepsy due to tuberous sclerosis complex, focal cortical dysplasia, Rasmussen encephalitis or hemimegalencephaly. The Monarch genomic DNA purification kit was used to extract bulk genomic DNA from unsorted brain tissue and from whole blood.

This clone has just one count. What antigen it recognizes has not been identified. No base-level quality is on record; no much larger clone is a single base apart. The sequence is built from TRBV28 and TRBJ1-2; too little of a D gene remains to name it. The TCR comes from a boy younger than two with tuberous sclerosis and intractable seizures. Sequenced here: peripheral blood, sampled at surgery. The nucleotide sequence is given as TGTGCCAGCAGTTTATTAAGGGCTAACTATGGCTACACCTTC. Its translation is CASSLLRANYGYTF.